This T cell receptor (beta chain) stems from a study of blood T cell repertoires in COVID-19 (dated by TCRdb to between 2020 and 2021). Context from the whole study: The collaborator samples originated in the United States, Italy and Spain and spanned the acute and convalescent phases of COVID-19. Where HLA class I and class II types were available, the types were taken from metadata supplied by the sample provider, not from assay-based typing. The repertoires were released in a freely available public database meant as a resource for research on the immune response to SARS-CoV-2. The prospective study material was composed of cDNA or gDNA derived from T cells, B-cell-depleted T cells, or PBMCs. The sample metadata nearly always contained a de-identified subject ID, COVID-19 status, age in years and sex. Samples were obtained from the ongoing ImmuneRACE study (first 160 participants) and from 1,000 to 1,500 subjects provided by 6 global collaborators. The dataset comprised deeply sampled blood TCRbeta repertoires from subjects exposed to, actively infected with, or recovered from COVID-19. Study-wide conclusions, independent of this receptor: The quantity of clinical and demographic metadata differed by source and by participant and was supplied without curation.

Whole blood was collected in K2EDTA tubes by collaborating institutions according to the institutions' own protocols. For TCRbeta analysis, collaborators shipped samples in one of three forms: frozen whole blood, isolated PBMCs, or DNA extracted from either of those sample types. Note on this clone: This clone's antigen is unknown. The input lacks base qualities; no much larger clone sits a single base away.

The CDR3 runs 12 amino acids, cysteine and phenylalanine included. Of the read, only the CDR3 DNA is kept; its 36 bases are in frame from base 1. From the germline V gene (reference sequence), CDR1 is LNHDA and CDR2 is SQIVND. V and J are trimmed by 6 bases and 8 bases, and the gene matches miss 3 bases of the junction. TCRbeta CDR3 regions were amplified from genomic DNA by means of the immunoSEQ Assay, a bias-controlled multiplex PCR. The paper's processing steps were these. The number of nucleated cells in each sample was estimated from the amplification of reference gene primers within the assay. To quantify the absolute abundance of each unique TCRbeta CDR3 rearrangement, sequence reads were collapsed and filtered. For each sample, productive Simpson clonality was calculated as the square root of Simpson's diversity index across productive rearrangements. The source is immuneACCESS, and TCRdb retained only in-frame sequences with V and J called. Part of the clones is not carried over; for the studies checked, unresolved V genes explain less than half of this, and the remainder is unexplained. V, J and clone size are taken as reported in that table, and D and trimming were inferred from the DNA itself. This sample has approximately 50,000 clones in its table, and approximately 85% of those were observed once. About 16% of the sample goes to the ten largest clones.

The chain joins TRBV19 to TRBJ1-1, with 10 bases aligning to TRBD1. The sequenced sample consisted of peripheral blood. This TCR was sampled from a human donor in a cohort sampled during active COVID-19. The sequence in DNA is TGTGCCAGTAGCATGACAGGGGGCGAAGCTTTCTTT. Its protein reads: CASSMTGGEAFF.